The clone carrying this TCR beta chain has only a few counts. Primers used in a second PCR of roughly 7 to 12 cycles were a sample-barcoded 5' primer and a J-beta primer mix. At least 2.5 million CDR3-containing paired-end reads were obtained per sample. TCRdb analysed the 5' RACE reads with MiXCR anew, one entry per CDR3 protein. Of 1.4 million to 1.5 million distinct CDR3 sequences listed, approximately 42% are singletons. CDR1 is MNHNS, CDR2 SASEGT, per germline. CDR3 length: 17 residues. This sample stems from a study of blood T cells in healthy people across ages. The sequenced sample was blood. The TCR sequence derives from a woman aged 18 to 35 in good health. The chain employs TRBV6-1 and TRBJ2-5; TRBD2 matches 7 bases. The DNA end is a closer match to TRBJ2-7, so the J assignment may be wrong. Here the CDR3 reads CASSETRASGGVYEQYF. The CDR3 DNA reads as TGTGCCAGCAGTGAAACGAGGGCGAGTGGGGGGGTCTACGAGCAGTACTTC.